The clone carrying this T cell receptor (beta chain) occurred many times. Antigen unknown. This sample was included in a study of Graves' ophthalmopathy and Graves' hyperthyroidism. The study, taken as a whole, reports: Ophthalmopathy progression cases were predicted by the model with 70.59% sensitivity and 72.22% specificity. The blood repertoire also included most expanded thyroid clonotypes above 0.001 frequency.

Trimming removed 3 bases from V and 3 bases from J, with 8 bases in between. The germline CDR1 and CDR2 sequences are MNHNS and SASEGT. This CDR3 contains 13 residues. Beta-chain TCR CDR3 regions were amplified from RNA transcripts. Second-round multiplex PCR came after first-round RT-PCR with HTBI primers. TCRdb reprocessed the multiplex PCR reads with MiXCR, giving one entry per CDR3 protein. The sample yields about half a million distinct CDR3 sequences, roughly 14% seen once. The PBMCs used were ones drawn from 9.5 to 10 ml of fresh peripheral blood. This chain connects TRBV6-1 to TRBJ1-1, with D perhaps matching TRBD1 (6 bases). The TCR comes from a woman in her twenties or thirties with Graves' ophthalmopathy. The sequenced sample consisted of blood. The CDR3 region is CASSDGGHTEAFF. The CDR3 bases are TGTGCCAGCAGTGATGGGGGCCACACTGAAGCTTTCTTT.